One and the same sample provided the 9 T cell receptor beta chains below, sequenced in a study of Ad26.COV2.S vaccination and SARS-CoV-2 variants. Sequenced by immunoSEQ multiplex PCR; TCRdb stores in-frame clones only, minus some. The sample consists of nearly 95,000 clones, about four fifths of them appearing once. The sequenced sample was peripheral blood, obtained after recovery from COVID-19. All receptors come from a human donor who had recovered from COVID-19.

The V gene is TRBV5-1, the J gene TRBJ1-1; possible D gene TRBD1, 5 bases. With 0 bases removed from V and 1 base from J, the gap between germline ends came to 10 bases. This CDR3 has 15 residues. CDR1 is SGHRS, CDR2 YFSETQ, per germline. CDR3 loop: CASSLAGPPNTEAFF. CDR3 nucleotides: TGCGCCAGCAGCTTGGCAGGGCCCCCGAACACTGAAGCTTTCTTT.

This rearrangement joins TRBV3-1 (or the pseudogene TRBV3-2) to TRBJ2-2; TRBD2 aligns across 7 bases. The germline gives CDR1 LGHDT, CDR2 YNNKEL (reference sequence). The CDR3 is 15 residues long. Unmatched junction bases numbered 6, after V lost 0 bases and J lost 8 bases. The CDR3 region has the DNA TGTGCCAGCAGCCAAGACGGCGGGAGAAGGGGGGAGCTGTTTTTT. Translation gives CASSQDGGRRGELFF.

The chain couples TRBV10-3 to TRBJ1-1; D is possibly TRBD1 (6 bases). Trimming cost V 5 bases and J 1 base, with 11 bases left between them. This CDR3 contains 14 residues. CDR1 and CDR2 from the germline V gene are ENHRY and SYGVKD. This CDR3 is CAISTGTQNTEAFF. The CDR3 DNA sequence: TGTGCCATCAGTACCGGGACACAGAACACTGAAGCTTTCTTT.

The chain links TRBV7-6 to TRBJ2-7; 7 bases fit TRBD1. After removal of 3 bases from V and 0 bases from J, the junction contained 14 bases not matched to a gene. Germline V gene lookup returns CDR1 SGHVS and CDR2 FNYEAQ. CDR3 length: 18 residues. CDR3 protein: CASSLTILGQAHSYEQYF. Here the CDR3 DNA reads TGTGCCAGCAGCTTGACCATCCTTGGACAGGCGCACTCCTACGAGCAGTACTTC. The full variable domain, its missing parts supplied by reference TRBV7-6 and TRBJ2-7, is GAGVSQSPRYKVTKRGQDVALRCDPISGHVSLYWYRQALGQGPEFLTYFNYEAQQDKSGLPNDRFSAERPEGSISTLTIQRTEQRDSAMYRCASSLTILGQAHSYEQYFGPGTRLTVT.

This chain connects TRBV4-1 to TRBJ2-6; D perhaps matches TRBD1 (6 bases). The V gene's germline CDR1 is MGHRA and CDR2 YSYEKL. The CDR3 totals 16 residues. Trimming removed 3 bases at V and 5 bases at J, with 14 bases between. The CDR3 coding sequence is TGCGCCAGCAGCCATTTAGGGGGTGATTGGGCCAACGTCCTGACTTTC. Its protein product is CASSHLGGDWANVLTF.

The J gene is TRBJ2-3, the V gene TRBV23-1; 9 nucleotides align to TRBD2. TRBV23-1 is known as an ORF, though its function is uncertain. Trimming took 0 bases from V and 0 from J; bases not matched to a gene: 4. CDR3 length: 17 residues. The CDR3: CASSQSLSGRSTDTQYF. CDR3 in DNA: TGCGCCAGCAGTCAATCCTTGAGCGGGAGGAGCACAGATACGCAGTATTTT.

This clone was seen once. The rearrangement links TRBV5-5 to TRBJ2-3; 9 bases line up with TRBD1. CDR3 length equals 18 residues. V shed 5 bases, J shed 5 bases, and the junction held 18 bases outside the gene matches. Per the germline V gene, CDR1 is SGHKS and CDR2 is YYEKEE (reference sequence). The CDR3 loop is CASSMHPRPGTGQDTQYF. CDR3 nucleotide sequence: TGTGCCAGCAGTATGCATCCCCGGCCCGGGACAGGGCAAGATACGCAGTATTTT.

This clone was recorded once. This chain uses TRBV24-1 with TRBJ2-5, with a possible D match to TRBD2 (6 bases). V was clipped by 0 bases and J by 5 bases, with 12 bases between them. Germline V gene sequence: CDR1 KGHDR, CDR2 SFDVKD. The CDR3 has 15 amino acids. The CDR3 coding sequence is TGTGCCACCAGTGATTTGGGTTCAGGGAGGGAGACCCAGTACTTC. Protein sequence: CATSDLGSGRETQYF.

The chain recombines TRBV7-3 with TRBJ2-3; a weak D match, TRBD2 (5 bases). The germline gives CDR1 SGHTA, CDR2 FQGTGA. The CDR3 runs to 13 residues. The germline V and J ends were trimmed by 1 base and 7 bases, with 9 bases remaining between them. This CDR3 reads CASSLNRDYTQYF. In DNA form, the CDR3 reads TGTGCCAGCAGCTTAAATCGGGATTATACGCAGTATTTT.